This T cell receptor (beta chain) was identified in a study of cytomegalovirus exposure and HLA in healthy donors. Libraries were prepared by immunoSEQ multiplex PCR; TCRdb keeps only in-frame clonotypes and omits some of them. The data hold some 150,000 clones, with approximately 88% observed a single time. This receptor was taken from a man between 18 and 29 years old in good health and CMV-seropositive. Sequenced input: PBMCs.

The CDR3 coding sequence is TGTGCCAGCACGCGGGTAGGAGCTAACTATGGCTACACCTTC. Its protein is CASTRVGANYGYTF. The chain links TRBV28 to TRBJ1-2; D remains unclear. With 7 bases removed from V and 0 bases from J, the gap between germline ends came to 12 bases. Germline CDR1 and CDR2: MDHEN and SYDVKM. The length of the CDR3 is 14 residues.